These 6 T cell receptor beta chains came from one sample sequenced in a study of identical twins. TCRdb re-called the 5' RACE reads with MiXCR, one entry per CDR3 protein. Counted here are just under 550,000 distinct CDR3 sequences, roughly 15% occurring once; the ten biggest clones make up nearly 0.45%. This sample was shared with a second study, whose subject was yellow fever vaccine responses in identical twins.

Source material: CD4+ T cells sorted from blood. All receptors come from a woman between 18 and 30 years old in good health.

This chain uses TRBV12-5 with TRBJ2-1; D is perhaps TRBD2 (6 bases). The germline CDR1 and CDR2 sequences are LGHNT and FRNRAP. Trimming shortened V by 6 bases and J by 6 bases, and 15 bases separated the two germline ends. The CDR3 is made up of 14 amino acids. The CDR3: CASGPTGTSNEQFF. As DNA, the CDR3 is TGTGCTAGTGGACCAACCGGGACTTCCAATGAGCAGTTCTTC.

This clonotype was counted a few times. The V and J genes are TRBV14 and TRBJ2-4, with TRBD1 matching 7 bases. Germline CDR1 and CDR2: SGHDN and FVKESK. This CDR3 has 13 residues. The V gene end was trimmed by 4 bases and the J gene end by 4 bases; junction bases not matched to a gene: 1. Here the CDR3 DNA reads TGTGCCAGCAGCCCGGGACAGAAAAACATTCAGTACTTC. Its translation is CASSPGQKNIQYF.

This clonotype was observed at least ten times. The chain couples TRBV12-3 or TRBV12-4 to TRBJ1-5; a weak D match, TRBD1 (6 bases). This CDR3 is 14 amino acids long. V lost 7 bases, J lost 4 bases, and 14 bases lay in between. DNA for the CDR3: TGTGCCAGCACCACCGGGGGCCGGAATCAGCCCCAGCATTTT. Translated, it gives CASTTGGRNQPQHF.

J is TRBJ2-3 and V is TRBV5-1; 8 positions agree with TRBD2. Germline V lookup: CDR1 SGHRS, CDR2 YFSETQ. The V gene end was trimmed by 3 bases and the J gene end by 1 base; junction bases not matched to a gene: 7. The CDR3 extends over 16 amino acids. Here the CDR3 DNA reads TGCGCCAGCAGCTCCAGGACTAGCAGTGGCACAGATACGCAGTATTTT. Translation gives CASSSRTSSGTDTQYF.

The chain recombines TRBV5-5 with TRBJ2-3; the match to TRBD2 covers 10 bases. This CDR3 region has 15 residues. Germline trimming cut 2 bases from V and 4 bases from J; bases unmatched to any gene: 4. Germline loops: CDR1 SGHKS, CDR2 YYEKEE (reference sequence). The DNA of the CDR3 is TGTGCCAGCAGCTTAGGACTAGCGGCGCCAGATACGCAGTATTTT. Protein product: CASSLGLAAPDTQYF.

There are a few counts of this clonotype. The chain has TRBV20-1 and TRBJ2-3; tentatively, D is TRBD2 (5 bases). Trimming took 5 bases from V and 6 from J, leaving 21 bases between them. The CDR3 extends over 15 amino acids. The germline CDR1 and CDR2 sequences are DFQATT and SNEGSKA (reference sequence). This CDR3 reads CSALTPPNAGDTQYF. The CDR3 coding sequence is TGCAGTGCTCTTACCCCCCCCAACGCGGGCGATACGCAGTATTTT.